This T cell receptor beta chain was observed in a study of control samples from healthy donors and cancer patients. Assay: immunoSEQ multiplex PCR; the TCRdb copy retains only in-frame clones and omits some. The sample has 390,000 or so clones, more than 80% seen once; the top ten hold just under 6.5%. Germline V lookup: CDR1 SNHLY, CDR2 FYNNEI. Trimming cost V 4 bases and J 4 bases; bases outside gene matches: 10. This CDR3 has 16 amino acids. The TCR sequence derives from a man aged 40-49 years with head and neck cancer. The specimen was PBMCs. The rearrangement links TRBV2 to TRBJ1-5; TRBD1 aligns across 7 bases. The CDR3 nucleotides are TGTGCCAGCAGTGCCGGGACAGCCTTCACAAATCAGCCCCAGCATTTT. Amino acid sequence: CASSAGTAFTNQPQHF.